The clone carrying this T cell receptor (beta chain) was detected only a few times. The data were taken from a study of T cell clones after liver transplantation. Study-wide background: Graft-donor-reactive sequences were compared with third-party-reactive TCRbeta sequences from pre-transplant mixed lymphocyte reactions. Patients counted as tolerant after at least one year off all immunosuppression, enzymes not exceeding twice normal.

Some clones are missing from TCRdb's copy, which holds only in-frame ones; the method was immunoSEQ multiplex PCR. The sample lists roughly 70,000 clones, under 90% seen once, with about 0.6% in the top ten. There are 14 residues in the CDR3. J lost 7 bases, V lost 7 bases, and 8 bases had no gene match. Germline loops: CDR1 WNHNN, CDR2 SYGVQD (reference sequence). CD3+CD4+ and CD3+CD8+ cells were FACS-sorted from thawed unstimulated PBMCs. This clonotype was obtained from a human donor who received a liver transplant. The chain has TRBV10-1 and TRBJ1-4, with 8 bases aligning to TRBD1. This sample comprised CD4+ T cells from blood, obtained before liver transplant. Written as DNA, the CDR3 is TGCGCCAGCAAGGACAGGGAGGTGGGTGAAAAACTGTTTTTT. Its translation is CASKDREVGEKLFF.